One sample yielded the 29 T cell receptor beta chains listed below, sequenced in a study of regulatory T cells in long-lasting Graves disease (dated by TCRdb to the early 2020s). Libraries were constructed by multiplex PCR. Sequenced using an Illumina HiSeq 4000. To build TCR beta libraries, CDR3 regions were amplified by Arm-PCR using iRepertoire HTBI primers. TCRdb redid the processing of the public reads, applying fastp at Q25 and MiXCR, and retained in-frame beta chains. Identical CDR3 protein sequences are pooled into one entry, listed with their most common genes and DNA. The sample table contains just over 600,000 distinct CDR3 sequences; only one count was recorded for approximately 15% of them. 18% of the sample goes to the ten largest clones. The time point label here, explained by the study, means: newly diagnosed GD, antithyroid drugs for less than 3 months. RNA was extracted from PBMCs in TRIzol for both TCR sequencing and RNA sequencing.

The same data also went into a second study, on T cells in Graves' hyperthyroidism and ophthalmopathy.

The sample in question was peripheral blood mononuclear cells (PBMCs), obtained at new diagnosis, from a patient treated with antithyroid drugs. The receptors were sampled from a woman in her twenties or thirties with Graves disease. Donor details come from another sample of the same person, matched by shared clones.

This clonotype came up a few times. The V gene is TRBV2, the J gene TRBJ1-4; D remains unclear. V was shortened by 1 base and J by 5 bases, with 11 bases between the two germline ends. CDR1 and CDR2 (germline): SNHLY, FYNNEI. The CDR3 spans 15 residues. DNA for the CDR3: TGTGCCAGCAGTGAAGGTTTGGCTCCGAATGAAAAACTGTTTTTT. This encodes CASSEGLAPNEKLFF.

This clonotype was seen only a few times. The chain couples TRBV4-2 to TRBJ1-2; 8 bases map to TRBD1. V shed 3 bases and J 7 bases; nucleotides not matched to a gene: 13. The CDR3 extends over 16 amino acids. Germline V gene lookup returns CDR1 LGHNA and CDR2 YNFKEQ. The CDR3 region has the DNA TGTGCCAGCAGCCAGCCGAGGACAGGGATAGGCCCTGGCTACACCTTC. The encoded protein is CASSQPRTGIGPGYTF.

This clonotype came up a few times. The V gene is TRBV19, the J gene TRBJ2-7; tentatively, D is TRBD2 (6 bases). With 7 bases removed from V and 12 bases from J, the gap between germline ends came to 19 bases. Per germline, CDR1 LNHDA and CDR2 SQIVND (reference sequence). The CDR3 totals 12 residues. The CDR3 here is CASTLLALQGYF. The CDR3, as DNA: TGTGCCAGTACCCTCCTAGCGCTTCAGGGGTACTTC.

CDR3 loop: CASSLNRDRDTQYF. As DNA, the CDR3 is TGCGCCAGCAGCCTAAACAGGGACCGAGATACGCAGTATTTT. The chain carries TRBV5-1 and TRBJ2-3; D is possibly TRBD1 (6 bases). This CDR3 is 14 amino acids long. Trimming shortened V by 4 bases and J by 5 bases, and 14 bases separated the two germline ends. The germline V gene has CDR1 SGHRS and CDR2 YFSETQ.

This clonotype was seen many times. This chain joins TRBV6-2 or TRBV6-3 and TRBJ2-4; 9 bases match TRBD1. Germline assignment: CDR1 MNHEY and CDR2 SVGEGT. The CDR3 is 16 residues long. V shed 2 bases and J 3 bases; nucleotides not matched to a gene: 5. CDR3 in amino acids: CASSYPPTGGKNIQYF. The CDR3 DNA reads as TGTGCCAGCAGTTACCCTCCGACAGGGGGCAAAAACATTCAGTACTTC.

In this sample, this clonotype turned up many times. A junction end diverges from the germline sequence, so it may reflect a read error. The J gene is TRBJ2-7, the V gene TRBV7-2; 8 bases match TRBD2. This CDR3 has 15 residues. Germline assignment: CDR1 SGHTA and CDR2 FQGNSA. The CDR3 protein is CASSLRTSSSHEQYF. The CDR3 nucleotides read TGTGCCAGCAGCCTTCGGACTAGCTCCTCCCACGAGCAGTACTTC.

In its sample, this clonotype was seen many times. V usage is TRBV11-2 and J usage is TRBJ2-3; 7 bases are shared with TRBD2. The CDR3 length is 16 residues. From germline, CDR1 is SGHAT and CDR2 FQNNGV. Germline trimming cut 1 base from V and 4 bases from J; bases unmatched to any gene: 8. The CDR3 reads CASSLGPGGGADTQYF. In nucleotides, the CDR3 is TGTGCCAGCAGCTTAGGCCCGGGAGGAGGGGCAGATACGCAGTATTTT.

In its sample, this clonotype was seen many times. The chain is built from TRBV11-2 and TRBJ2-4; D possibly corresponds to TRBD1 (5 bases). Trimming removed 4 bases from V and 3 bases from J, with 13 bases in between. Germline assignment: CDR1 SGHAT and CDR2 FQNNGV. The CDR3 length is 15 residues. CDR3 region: CASSSQGVGKNIQYF. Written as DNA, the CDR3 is TGTGCCAGCAGCTCCCAGGGTGTAGGCAAAAACATTCAGTACTTC. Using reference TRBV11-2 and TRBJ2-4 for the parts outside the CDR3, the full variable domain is EAGVAQSPRYKIIEKRQSVAFWCNPISGHATLYWYQQILGQGPKLLIQFQNNGVVDDSQLPKDRFSAERLKGVDSTLKIQPAKLEDSAVYLCASSSQGVGKNIQYFGAGTRLSVL.

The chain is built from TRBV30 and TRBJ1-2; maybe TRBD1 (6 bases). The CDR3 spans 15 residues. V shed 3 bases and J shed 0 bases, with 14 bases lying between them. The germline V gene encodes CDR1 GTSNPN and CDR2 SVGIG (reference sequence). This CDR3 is CAWSGGTHANYGYTF. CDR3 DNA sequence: TGTGCCTGGAGCGGTGGGACACATGCTAACTATGGCTACACCTTC.

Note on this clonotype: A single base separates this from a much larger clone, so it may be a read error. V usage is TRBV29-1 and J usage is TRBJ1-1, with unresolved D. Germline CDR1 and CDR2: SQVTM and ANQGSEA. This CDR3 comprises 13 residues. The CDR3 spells CGVVGLINTEAFF. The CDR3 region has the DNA TGCGGCGTTGTAGGGCTAATAAACACTGAAGCTTTCTTT.

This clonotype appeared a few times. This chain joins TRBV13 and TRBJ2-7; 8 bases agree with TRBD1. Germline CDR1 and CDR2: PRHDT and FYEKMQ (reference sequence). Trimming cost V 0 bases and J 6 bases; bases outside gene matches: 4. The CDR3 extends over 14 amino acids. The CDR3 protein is CASSLGTGVGEQYF. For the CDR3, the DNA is TGTGCCAGCAGCTTAGGGACAGGGGTGGGCGAGCAGTACTTC. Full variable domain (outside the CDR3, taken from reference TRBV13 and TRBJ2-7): AAGVIQSPRHLIKEKRETATLKCYPIPRHDTVYWYQQGPGQDPQFLISFYEKMQSDKGSIPDRFSAQQFSDYHSELNMSSLELGDSALYFCASSLGTGVGEQYFGPGTRLTVT.

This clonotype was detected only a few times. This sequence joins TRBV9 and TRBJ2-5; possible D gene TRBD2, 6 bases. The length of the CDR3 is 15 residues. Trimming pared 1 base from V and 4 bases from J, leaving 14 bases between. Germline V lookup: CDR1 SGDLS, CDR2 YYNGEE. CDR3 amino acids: CASSVFGGIGETQYF. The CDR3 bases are TGTGCCAGCAGCGTATTCGGCGGGATAGGAGAGACCCAGTACTTC.

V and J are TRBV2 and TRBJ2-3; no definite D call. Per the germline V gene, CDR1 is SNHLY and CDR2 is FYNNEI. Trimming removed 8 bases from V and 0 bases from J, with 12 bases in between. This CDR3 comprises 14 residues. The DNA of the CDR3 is TGTGCCAGCTCACAGACTCAAAGCACAGATACGCAGTATTTT. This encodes CASSQTQSTDTQYF.

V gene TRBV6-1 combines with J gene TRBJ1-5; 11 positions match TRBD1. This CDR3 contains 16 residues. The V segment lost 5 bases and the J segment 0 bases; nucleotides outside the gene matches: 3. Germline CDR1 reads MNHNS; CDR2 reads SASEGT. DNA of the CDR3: TGTGCCAGCAGTTCCGGGACAGGGGGTAGCAATCAGCCCCAGCATTTT. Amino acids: CASSSGTGGSNQPQHF.

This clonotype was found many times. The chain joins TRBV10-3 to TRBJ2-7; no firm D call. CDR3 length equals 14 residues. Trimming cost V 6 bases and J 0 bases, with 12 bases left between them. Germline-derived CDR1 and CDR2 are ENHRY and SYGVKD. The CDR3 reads CAIRAGFNSYEQYF. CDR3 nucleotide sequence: TGTGCCATCAGGGCCGGGTTCAACTCCTACGAGCAGTACTTC.

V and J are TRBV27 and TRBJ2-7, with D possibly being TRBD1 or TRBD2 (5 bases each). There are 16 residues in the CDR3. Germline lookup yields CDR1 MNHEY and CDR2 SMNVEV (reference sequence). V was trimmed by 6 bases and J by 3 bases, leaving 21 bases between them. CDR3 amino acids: CASRSYRGTFSYEQYF. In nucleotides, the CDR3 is TGTGCCAGCAGGTCTTATAGAGGGACCTTCAGCTACGAGCAGTACTTC.

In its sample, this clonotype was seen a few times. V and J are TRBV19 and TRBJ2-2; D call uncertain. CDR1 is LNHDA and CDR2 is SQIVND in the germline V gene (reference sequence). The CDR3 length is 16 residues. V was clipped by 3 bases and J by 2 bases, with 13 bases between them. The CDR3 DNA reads TGTGCCAGTAGTATTACGAGGCGAAGAAACACCGGGGAGCTGTTTTTT. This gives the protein CASSITRRRNTGELFF.

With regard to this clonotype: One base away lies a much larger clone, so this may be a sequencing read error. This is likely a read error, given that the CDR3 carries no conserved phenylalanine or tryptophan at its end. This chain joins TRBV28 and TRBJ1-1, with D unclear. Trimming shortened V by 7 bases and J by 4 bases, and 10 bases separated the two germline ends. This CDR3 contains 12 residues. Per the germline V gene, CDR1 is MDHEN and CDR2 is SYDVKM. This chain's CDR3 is CASNPLVTEAFS. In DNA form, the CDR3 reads TGTGCCAGCAACCCTCTGGTCACTGAAGCTTTCTCT.

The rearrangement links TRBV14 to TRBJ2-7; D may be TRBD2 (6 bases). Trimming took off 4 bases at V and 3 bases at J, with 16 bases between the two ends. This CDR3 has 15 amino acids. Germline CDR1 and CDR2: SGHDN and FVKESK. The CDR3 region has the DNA TGTGCCAGCAGCCGCGGGACGGGCTACAGCTACGAGCAGTACTTC. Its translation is CASSRGTGYSYEQYF.

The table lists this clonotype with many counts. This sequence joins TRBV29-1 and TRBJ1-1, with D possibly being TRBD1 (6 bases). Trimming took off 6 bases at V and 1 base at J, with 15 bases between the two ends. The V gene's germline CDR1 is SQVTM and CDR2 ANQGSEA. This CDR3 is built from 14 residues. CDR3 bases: TGCAGCGTGGGGGGCGGACAGACGAACACTGAAGCTTTCTTT. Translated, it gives CSVGGGQTNTEAFF.

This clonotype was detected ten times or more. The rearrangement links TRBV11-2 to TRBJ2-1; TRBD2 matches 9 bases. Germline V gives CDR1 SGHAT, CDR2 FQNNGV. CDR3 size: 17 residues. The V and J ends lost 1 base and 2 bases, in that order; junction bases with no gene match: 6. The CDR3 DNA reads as TGTGCCAGCAGCTTAGGCCTAGCGGGATTGACCTACAATGAGCAGTTCTTC. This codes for CASSLGLAGLTYNEQFF.

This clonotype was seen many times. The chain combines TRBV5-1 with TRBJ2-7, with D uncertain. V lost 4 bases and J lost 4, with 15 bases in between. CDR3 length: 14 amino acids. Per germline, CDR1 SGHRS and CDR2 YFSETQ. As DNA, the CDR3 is TGCGCCAGCAGCCTTAGCTTTATCGGGTACGAGCAGTACTTC. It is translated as CASSLSFIGYEQYF.

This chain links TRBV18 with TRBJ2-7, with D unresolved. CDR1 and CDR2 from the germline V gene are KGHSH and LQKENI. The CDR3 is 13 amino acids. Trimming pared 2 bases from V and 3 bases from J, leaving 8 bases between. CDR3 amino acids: CASSPMKDYEQYF. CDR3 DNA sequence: TGTGCCAGCTCACCAATGAAAGACTACGAGCAGTACTTC.

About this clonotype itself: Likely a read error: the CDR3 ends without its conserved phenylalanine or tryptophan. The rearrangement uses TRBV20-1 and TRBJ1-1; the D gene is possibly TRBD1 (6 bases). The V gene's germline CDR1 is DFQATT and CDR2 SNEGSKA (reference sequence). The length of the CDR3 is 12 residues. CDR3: CGASDNRDEAFL. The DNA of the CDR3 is TGCGGTGCCTCAGATAACAGGGATGAAGCTTTCCTT.

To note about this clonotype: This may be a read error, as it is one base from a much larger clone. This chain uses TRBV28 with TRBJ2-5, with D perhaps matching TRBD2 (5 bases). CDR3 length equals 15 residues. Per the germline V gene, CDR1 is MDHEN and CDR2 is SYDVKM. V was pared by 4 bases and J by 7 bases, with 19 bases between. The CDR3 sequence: CASSWQEAPKGTQYF. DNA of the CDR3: TGTGCCAGCAGTTGGCAGGAGGCGCCGAAGGGGACCCAGTACTTC.

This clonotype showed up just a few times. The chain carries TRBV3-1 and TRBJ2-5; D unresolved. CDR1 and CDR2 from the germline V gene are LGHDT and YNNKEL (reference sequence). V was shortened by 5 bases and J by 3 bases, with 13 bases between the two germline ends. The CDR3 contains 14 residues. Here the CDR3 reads CASSSLLRKETQYF. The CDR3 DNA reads TGTGCCAGCAGCTCCCTTTTGCGGAAAGAGACCCAGTACTTC.

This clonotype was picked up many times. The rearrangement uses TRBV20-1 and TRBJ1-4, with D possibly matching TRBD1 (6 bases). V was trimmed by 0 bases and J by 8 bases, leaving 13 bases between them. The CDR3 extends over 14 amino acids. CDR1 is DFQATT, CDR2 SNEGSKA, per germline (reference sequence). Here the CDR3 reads CSARDLQGEEKLFF. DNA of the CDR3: TGCAGTGCTAGAGATTTACAGGGAGAGGAAAAACTGTTTTTT.

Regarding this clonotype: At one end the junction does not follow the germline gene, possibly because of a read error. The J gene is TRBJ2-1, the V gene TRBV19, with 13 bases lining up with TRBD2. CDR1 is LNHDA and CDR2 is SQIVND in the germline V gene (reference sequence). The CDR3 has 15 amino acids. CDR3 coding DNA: TGTGCCAGTAGAATCTGGACTAGCGGGAGAAGGGAGCAGCTCTTC. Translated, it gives CASRIWTSGRREQLF.

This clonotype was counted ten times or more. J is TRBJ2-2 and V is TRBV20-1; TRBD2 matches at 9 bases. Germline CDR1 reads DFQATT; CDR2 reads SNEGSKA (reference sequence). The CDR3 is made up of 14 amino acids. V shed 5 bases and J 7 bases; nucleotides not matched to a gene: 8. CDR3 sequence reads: CSAPRREGVGELFF. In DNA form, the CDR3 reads TGCAGTGCTCCAAGGCGGGAGGGGGTCGGGGAGCTGTTTTTT.